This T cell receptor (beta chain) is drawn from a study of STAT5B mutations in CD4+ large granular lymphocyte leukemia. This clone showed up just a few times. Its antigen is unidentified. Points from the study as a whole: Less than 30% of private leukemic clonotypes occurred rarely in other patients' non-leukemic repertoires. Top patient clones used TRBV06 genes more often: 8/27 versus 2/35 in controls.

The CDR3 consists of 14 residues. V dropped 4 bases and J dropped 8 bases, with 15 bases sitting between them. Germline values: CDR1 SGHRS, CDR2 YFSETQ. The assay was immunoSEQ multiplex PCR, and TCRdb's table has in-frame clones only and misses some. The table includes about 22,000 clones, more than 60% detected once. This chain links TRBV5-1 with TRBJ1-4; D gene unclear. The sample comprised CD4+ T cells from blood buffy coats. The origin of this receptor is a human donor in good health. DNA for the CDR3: TGCGCCAGCAGCCCAGACGGGTATGGGGAAAAACTGTTTTTT. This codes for CASSPDGYGEKLFF.